The source of this T cell receptor beta chain is a study of glioma-infiltrating T cells (dated by TCRdb to the mid-2010s). Regarding the study in general: Glioma tissue, non-neoplastic brain tissue and matched peripheral blood mononuclear cells were used as sources from which TCR alpha- and beta-chain repertoires were sequenced. To measure how far tissue and blood T-cell populations diverged, each tissue-infiltrating repertoire was compared against the peripheral blood repertoire of the same patient. Three low-grade glioma patients, several primary glioblastoma patients, and three non-glioma patients who contributed non-neoplastic brain tissue made up the paired cohort.

This clonotype occurred many times. The clone's antigen remains unknown. No much larger clonotype is one base removed from it; base qualities were not supplied. CDR1 and CDR2 (MNHEY, SMNVEV) derive from the germline V gene (reference sequence). Trimmed from V: 6 bases; trimmed from J: 1 base; junction bases lacking a gene match: 13. The CDR3 runs 17 residues from the cysteine to the phenylalanine. Only the CDR3 DNA is retained, 51 bases long and in frame from the first base. What the authors observed across the whole study: Only a very small number of CDR3 sequences turned up in both tissue and blood, a result put down to high CDR3 diversity combined with limited sampling. VJ-independent divergence between tissue and blood was below expectation in non-neoplastic patients but above expectation in all gliomas, especially low-grade gliomas. Group comparisons rested on small numbers: three non-neoplastic, three low-grade glioma and fewer than ten glioblastoma patients.

The iRepertoire nested amplicon-rescue multiplex PCR (arm-PCR) platform was used to amplify TCR alpha and beta CDR3 regions from RNA. The input for one-step reverse transcription and amplification was about 95-400 ng of tissue mRNA or PBMC total RNA. After bead purification, a secondary multiplex PCR added Illumina adapters, and libraries were gel-purified between 200 and 400 bp. Libraries carried internal 6-nucleotide barcodes used for demultiplexing. Sequencing of the libraries was done on an Illumina MiSeq using 2x220 or 2x250 nucleotide paired-end reads. Processing in the source paper ran as follows. FLASH 1.2.11 was used to merge paired reads, and BWA-MEM then aligned the reads to the GRCh37 human genome before TRA and TRB reads were extracted. For V and J assignment, an IMGT-derived reference of cassette sequences and CDR3 motifs that included pseudogenes was used. Three-frame translation of reads was performed, and productive CDR3s were defined as those with a C...FGXG motif and no stop codons. Unique combinations of V-J cassette pair and CDR3 amino acid sequence were defined as clonotypes. Hamming distance filtering was applied to reads, with thresholds set by the sequence error rate of each sample in mapped regions. TCRdb passed the public sequencing reads through fastp at Q25 and MiXCR, retaining productive beta sequences. Rows merge per CDR3 protein into single entries with the most common DNA and genes. The V and J calls, along with clone size, are taken from TCRdb and not from the paper's own processing. This sample comprises 100,000 to 150,000 distinct CDR3 sequences, approximately 25% of them detected only once. The top ten clonotypes cover 13% to 15% of the sample.

The sequence derives from a human donor with low-grade glioma or glioblastoma, undergoing nonglioma brain surgery, or in good health (not recorded which). Rearrangement joined TRBV27 to TRBJ2-3; 7 of the junction bases match TRBD2. The specimen was glioma tissue, nonneoplastic brain tissue, or PBMCs (not recorded which). Read as DNA, the sequence is TGTGCCAGCAGCCGACCCCCTTACCGGGAGGGCACAGATACGCAGTATTTT. It specifies CASSRPPYREGTDTQYF.